The 22 T cell receptor beta chains listed next were all sequenced from one sample in a study of T cells in localized non-small cell lung cancer. The data were produced by immunoSEQ multiplex PCR, yet TCRdb's version contains in-frame clones alone and is incomplete. The repertoire holds 20,000 to 25,000 clones, with roughly 90% as singletons. The sample consisted of peripheral blood, taken before any cancer treatment. These receptors were taken from a man between 40 and 70 years old with stage III squamous cell lung carcinoma.

The chain links TRBV7-8 to TRBJ2-5, with 11 bases aligning to TRBD2. The junction had 7 bases not matched to a gene; V was cut back by 5 bases and J by 5 bases. The length of the CDR3 is 15 residues. Germline CDR1 SGHVS, CDR2 FQNEAQ. The CDR3 here is CASSKIAGGRETQYF. DNA for the CDR3: TGTGCCAGCAGCAAAATAGCGGGGGGGCGGGAGACCCAGTACTTC. The whole variable domain, remainder taken from reference TRBV7-8 and TRBJ2-5, is GAGVSQSPRYKVAKRGQDVALRCDPISGHVSLFWYQQALGQGPEFLTYFQNEAQLDKSGLPSDRFFAERPEGSVSTLKIQRTQQEDSAVYLCASSKIAGGRETQYFGPGTRLLVL.

This rearrangement joins TRBV28 to TRBJ2-7; 7 bases are a match to TRBD1. With V trimmed by 8 bases and J by 1 base, 2 bases remained unmatched. CDR1 MDHEN and CDR2 SYDVKM come from the germline V gene. The CDR3 length is 12 residues. CDR3 DNA: TGTGCCAGCCGCAGGGGGTCCTACGAGCAGTACTTC. Amino acid sequence: CASRRGSYEQYF.

The chain carries TRBV5-1 and TRBJ2-1; no firm D call. Trimming stripped 0 bases from V and 9 bases from J, with 10 bases between. Germline CDR1 reads SGHRS; CDR2 reads YFSETQ. The CDR3 contains 13 residues. For the CDR3, the DNA is TGCGCCAGCAGCTTGGCCGTAGGGTTTGAGCAGTTCTTC. Amino acids: CASSLAVGFEQFF.

The CDR3 nucleotides are TGTGCCAGTAGACATGGACAGGGGAGGTCACCCCTCCACTTT. Its protein is CASRHGQGRSPLHF. The chain carries TRBV19 and TRBJ1-6, with 9 bases lining up with TRBD1. Germline CDR1 and CDR2: LNHDA and SQIVND (reference sequence). The CDR3 is made up of 14 amino acids. Trimming took 6 bases from V and 10 from J; bases not matched to a gene: 7.

This rearrangement joins TRBV10-3 to TRBJ1-2; D is perhaps TRBD1 (6 bases). The CDR3 covers 14 residues. Germline V gene lookup returns CDR1 ENHRY and CDR2 SYGVKD. V was shortened by 0 bases and J by 6 bases, with 11 bases between the two germline ends. CDR3 sequence reads: CAISESRAGDGYTF. CDR3 DNA sequence: TGTGCCATCAGTGAGTCAAGGGCAGGGGATGGCTACACCTTC.

V and J are TRBV28 and TRBJ2-3; D is ambiguous. From germline, CDR1 is MDHEN and CDR2 SYDVKM. The CDR3 length is 12 residues. The V end was cut by 5 bases, the J end by 3 bases, with 6 bases between. CDR3 nucleotide sequence: TGTGCCAGCAGTCTCCGTACAGATACGCAGTATTTT. This translates into CASSLRTDTQYF.

The CDR3 DNA sequence: TGTGCCAGCAGCAACACAGGGGGTCGGACTGAAGCTTTCTTT. Translating gives CASSNTGGRTEAFF. This sequence joins TRBV5-6 and TRBJ1-1, with 8 bases that match TRBD1. Germline CDR1 reads SGHDT; CDR2 reads YYEEEE. J lost 5 bases, V lost 4 bases, and 7 bases had no gene match. This CDR3 region has 14 residues.

The chain links TRBV4-2 to TRBJ1-2; 11 bases agree with TRBD1. Germline values: CDR1 LGHNA, CDR2 YNFKEQ. The CDR3 length is 15 residues. Trimming took 3 bases from V and 4 from J; bases not matched to a gene: 4. CDR3 DNA: TGTGCCAGCAGCCATAGGACAGGGGGCGGCTATGGCTACACCTTC. Protein sequence: CASSHRTGGGYGYTF.

This chain joins TRBV2 and TRBJ2-5; D perhaps matches TRBD1 (5 bases). V lost 3 bases and J 0 bases, leaving 8 bases between the germline ends. This CDR3 is built from 14 residues. Germline V gives CDR1 SNHLY, CDR2 FYNNEI. CDR3 DNA: TGTGCCAGCAGTGAGGACATGTACCAAGAGACCCAGTACTTC. As protein: CASSEDMYQETQYF.

The chain has TRBV7-9 and TRBJ2-6; D possibly uses TRBD1 or TRBD2 (5 bases each). This CDR3 comprises 16 residues. V lost 5 bases and J 0 bases, leaving 11 bases between the germline ends. CDR1 and CDR2 from the germline V gene are SEHNR and FQNEAQ (reference sequence). CDR3 sequence reads: CASSPGARSGANVLTF. CDR3 DNA sequence: TGTGCCAGCAGCCCCGGGGCCCGCTCTGGGGCCAACGTCCTGACTTTC.

The chain recombines TRBV6-6 with TRBJ2-6; D is undetermined. The CDR3 runs 15 residues. V was shortened by 4 bases and J by 0 bases, with 7 bases between the two germline ends. CDR1 and CDR2 (germline): MNHNY, SVGAGI (reference sequence). The CDR3 protein is CASSSFDSGANVLTF. CDR3 nucleotides: TGTGCCAGCAGTTCTTTCGACTCTGGGGCCAACGTCCTGACTTTC.

The rearrangement joins TRBV18 to TRBJ2-2, with D possibly being TRBD1 (5 bases). With 1 base removed from V and 1 base from J, the gap between germline ends came to 7 bases. The length of the CDR3 is 15 residues. From germline, CDR1 is KGHSH and CDR2 LQKENI. CDR3 bases: TGTGCCAGCTCACCACGACAGCAGAACACCGGGGAGCTGTTTTTT. The encoded protein is CASSPRQQNTGELFF. The full variable domain, in which reference TRBV18 and TRBJ2-2 provide the parts outside the CDR3, is NAGVMQNPRHLVRRRGQEARLRCSPMKGHSHVYWYRQLPEEGLKFMVYLQKENIIDESGMPKERFSAEFPKEGPSILRIQQVVRGDSAAYFCASSPRQQNTGELFFGEGSRLTVL.

The CDR3 region has the DNA TGTGCCAGCAGTGGACCGGGACAGGGCTACAATGAGCAGTTCTTC. Translating gives CASSGPGQGYNEQFF. The rearrangement uses TRBV6-1 and TRBJ2-1, with 9 positions matching TRBD1. This CDR3 has 15 residues. The germline CDR1 and CDR2 sequences are MNHNS and SASEGT. With V trimmed by 4 bases and J by 3 bases, 4 bases remained unmatched.

V is TRBV5-1 and J is TRBJ2-1; 8 nucleotides match TRBD2. The CDR3 totals 15 residues. V shed 4 bases, J shed 2 bases, and the junction held 5 bases outside the gene matches. CDR1 and CDR2 (germline): SGHRS, YFSETQ. The CDR3 DNA reads TGCGCCAGCAGCGTAGATAGCGGGGCCTACAATGAGCAGTTCTTC. It encodes CASSVDSGAYNEQFF.

This rearrangement joins TRBV4-2 to TRBJ2-1, with D possibly matching TRBD1 (5 bases). V was pared by 3 bases and J by 9 bases, with 6 bases between. The V gene's germline CDR1 is LGHNA and CDR2 YNFKEQ. The CDR3 is 11 residues long. CDR3 protein: CASSQQGEQFF. The CDR3, as DNA: TGTGCCAGCAGCCAGCAGGGTGAGCAGTTCTTC.

The J gene is TRBJ2-3, the V gene TRBV2; 8 bases fit TRBD1. This CDR3 has 15 amino acids. Per the germline V gene, CDR1 is SNHLY and CDR2 is FYNNEI. Trimming at V came to 4 bases and at J to 6 bases, leaving 9 bases not matched to a gene. CDR3 DNA sequence: TGTGCCAGCAGTGCGGGCAGGGGGCCTGGGGATACGCAGTATTTT. Protein: CASSAGRGPGDTQYF.

The chain carries TRBV11-2 and TRBJ1-2; D uncertain. V was cut by 3 bases and J by 0 bases, with 8 bases left in between. Germline V CDR1 and CDR2: SGHAT, FQNNGV. There are 14 residues in the CDR3. The CDR3 DNA follows: TGTGCCAGCAGCTTGAGGAGTCCTAACTATGGCTACACCTTC. Its protein product is CASSLRSPNYGYTF.

J is TRBJ2-2 and V is TRBV27; 9 bases map to TRBD2. Germline CDR1 is MNHEY and CDR2 is SMNVEV (reference sequence). V lost 5 bases and J lost 4; bases outside the gene matches: 5. The CDR3 totals 15 residues. DNA for the CDR3: TGTGCCAGCAGTCGAACGACTAGCGGCACCGGGGAGCTGTTTTTT. Translated: CASSRTTSGTGELFF.

The J gene is TRBJ1-5, the V gene TRBV15, with TRBD1 matching 9 bases. V lost 0 bases and J lost 7; bases outside the gene matches: 10. CDR1 and CDR2 (germline): LNHNV, YYDKDF (reference sequence). The CDR3 is 17 residues long. CDR3 in DNA: TGTGCCACCAGCAGAGATCACGGGACAGGGTTCGGGCAGCCCCAGCATTTT. It specifies CATSRDHGTGFGQPQHF.

This clone came up once. The V call is TRBV6-5, the J call TRBJ2-1, with D hard to call. The V gene's germline CDR1 is MNHEY and CDR2 SVGAGI. The CDR3 contains 15 residues. The ends were cut back, 2 bases at V and 7 bases at J, with 15 bases in the middle. DNA for the CDR3: TGTGCCAGCAGTTACGCCCCTAGAGGTGGTAATGAGCAGTTCTTC. It codes for CASSYAPRGGNEQFF.

This chain links TRBV5-1 with TRBJ2-3; tentative D call: TRBD2 (6 bases). The CDR3 sequence is 16 residues long. Trimming cost V 0 bases and J 3 bases, with 14 bases left between them. Per germline, CDR1 SGHRS and CDR2 YFSETQ. In DNA, the CDR3 is TGCGCCAGCAGCTTGGGGTGGGGTAGCGGTACAGATACGCAGTATTTT. Protein: CASSLGWGSGTDTQYF. The full variable domain, its missing parts supplied by reference TRBV5-1 and TRBJ2-3, is KAGVTQTPRYLIKTRGQQVTLSCSPISGHRSVSWYQQTPGQGLQFLFEYFSETQRNKGNFPGRFSGRQFSNSRSEMNVSTLELGDSALYLCASSLGWGSGTDTQYFGPGTRLTVL.

The chain carries TRBV5-6 and TRBJ1-4; D unclear. The CDR3 spans 14 residues. Germline lookup yields CDR1 SGHDT and CDR2 YYEEEE. V lost 0 bases and J 4 bases, leaving 7 bases between the germline ends. DNA for the CDR3: TGTGCCAGCAGCTTGGGAAACCTTAATGAAAAACTGTTTTTT. Residues: CASSLGNLNEKLFF.